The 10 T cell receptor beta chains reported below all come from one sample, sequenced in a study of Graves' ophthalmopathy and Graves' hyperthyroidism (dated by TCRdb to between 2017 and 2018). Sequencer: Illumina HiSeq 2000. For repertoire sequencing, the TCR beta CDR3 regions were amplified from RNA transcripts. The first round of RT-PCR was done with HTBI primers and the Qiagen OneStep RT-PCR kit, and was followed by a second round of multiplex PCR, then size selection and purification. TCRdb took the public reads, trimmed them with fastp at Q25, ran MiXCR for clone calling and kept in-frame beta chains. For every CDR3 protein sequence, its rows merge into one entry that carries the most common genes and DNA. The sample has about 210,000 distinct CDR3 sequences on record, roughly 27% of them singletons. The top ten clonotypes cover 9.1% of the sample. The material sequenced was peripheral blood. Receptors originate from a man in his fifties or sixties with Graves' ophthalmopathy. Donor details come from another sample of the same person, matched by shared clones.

The CDR3 DNA reads as TGTGCCAGCAGTTTTGGGACAGCGTACCAAGAGACCCAGTACTTC. Translation: CASSFGTAYQETQYF. The V and J genes are TRBV28 and TRBJ2-5; TRBD1 agrees at 7 bases. CDR1 is MDHEN and CDR2 is SYDVKM in the germline V gene. CDR3 length: 15 amino acids. Trimming took 3 bases from V and 0 from J; bases not matched to a gene: 4. Supplemented by reference TRBV28 and TRBJ2-5, the full variable domain reads DVKVTQSSRYLVKRTGEKVFLECVQDMDHENMFWYRQDPGLGLRLIYFSYDVKMKEKGDIPEGYSVSREKKERFSLILESASTNQTSMYLCASSFGTAYQETQYFGPGTRLLVL.

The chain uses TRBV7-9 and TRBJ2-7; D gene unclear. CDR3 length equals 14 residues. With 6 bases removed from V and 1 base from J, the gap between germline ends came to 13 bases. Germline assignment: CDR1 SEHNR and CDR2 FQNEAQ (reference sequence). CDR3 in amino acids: CASSQRTMSYEQYF. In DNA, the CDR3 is TGTGCCAGCAGTCAACGGACCATGTCCTACGAGCAGTACTTC.

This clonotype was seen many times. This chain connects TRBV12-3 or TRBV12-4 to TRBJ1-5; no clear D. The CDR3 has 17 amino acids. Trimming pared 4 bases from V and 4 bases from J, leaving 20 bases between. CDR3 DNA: TGTGCCAGCAGTTCCGGAAAAACGAACTTAGGAAATCAGCCCCAGCATTTT. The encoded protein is CASSSGKTNLGNQPQHF.

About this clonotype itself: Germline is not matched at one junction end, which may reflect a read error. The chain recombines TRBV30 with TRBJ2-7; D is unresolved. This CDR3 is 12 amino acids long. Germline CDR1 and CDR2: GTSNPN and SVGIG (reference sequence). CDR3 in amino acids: CGWSSLAYEQYF. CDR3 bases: TGTGGCTGGTCTTCATTAGCCTACGAGCAGTACTTC. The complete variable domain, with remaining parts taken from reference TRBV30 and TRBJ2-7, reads SQTIHQWPATLVQPVGSPLSLECTVEGTSNPNLYWYRQAAGRGLQLLFYSVGIGQISSEVPQNLSASRPQDRQFILSSKKLLLSDSGFYLCGWSSLAYEQYFGPGTRLTVT.

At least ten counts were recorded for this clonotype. The CDR3 coding sequence is TGTGCCAGCAGCCTCCGGACAGGGGTTGACACTGAAGCTTTCTTT. Translating gives CASSLRTGVDTEAFF. The rearrangement uses TRBV7-2 and TRBJ1-1; 9 positions agree with TRBD1. This CDR3 has 15 amino acids. Unmatched junction bases numbered 7, after V lost 5 bases and J lost 3 bases. The germline V gene encodes CDR1 SGHTA and CDR2 FQGNSA.

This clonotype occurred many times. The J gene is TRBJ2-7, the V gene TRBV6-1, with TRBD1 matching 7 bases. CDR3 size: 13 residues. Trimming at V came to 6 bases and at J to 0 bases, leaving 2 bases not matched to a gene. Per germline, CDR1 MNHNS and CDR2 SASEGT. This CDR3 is CASRGQSSYEQYF. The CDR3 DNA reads TGTGCCAGCAGGGGACAGAGCTCCTACGAGCAGTACTTC.

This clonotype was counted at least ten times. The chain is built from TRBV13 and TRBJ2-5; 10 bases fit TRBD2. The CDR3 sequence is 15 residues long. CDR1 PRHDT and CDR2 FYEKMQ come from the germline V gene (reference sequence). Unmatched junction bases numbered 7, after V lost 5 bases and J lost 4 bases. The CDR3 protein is CASSRGTSERETQYF. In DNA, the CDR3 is TGTGCCAGCAGCCGCGGGACTAGCGAAAGAGAGACCCAGTACTTC.

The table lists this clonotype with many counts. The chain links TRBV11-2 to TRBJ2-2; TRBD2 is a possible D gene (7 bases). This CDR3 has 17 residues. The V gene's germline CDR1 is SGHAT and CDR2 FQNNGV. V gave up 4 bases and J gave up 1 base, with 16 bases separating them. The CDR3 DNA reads TGTGCCAGCAGCTCGACCAAGGGGGGGCTGAACACCGGGGAGCTGTTTTTT. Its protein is CASSSTKGGLNTGELFF.

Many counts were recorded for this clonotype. The CDR3 here is CASSQDGLAGTGELFF. The CDR3 bases are TGTGCCAGCAGCCAAGATGGACTAGCGGGAACCGGGGAGCTGTTTTTT. The chain uses TRBV14 and TRBJ2-2; 12 nucleotides match TRBD2. The ends lost 0 bases at V and 5 bases at J; junction bases unmatched: 1. Per the germline V gene, CDR1 is SGHDN and CDR2 is FVKESK. This CDR3 has 16 amino acids.

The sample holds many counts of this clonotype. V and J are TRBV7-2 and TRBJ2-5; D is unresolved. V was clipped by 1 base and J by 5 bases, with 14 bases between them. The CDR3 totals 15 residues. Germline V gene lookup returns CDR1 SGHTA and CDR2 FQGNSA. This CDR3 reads CASSLVPGGRETQYF. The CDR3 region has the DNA TGTGCCAGCAGCTTAGTCCCGGGTGGAAGGGAGACCCAGTACTTC.